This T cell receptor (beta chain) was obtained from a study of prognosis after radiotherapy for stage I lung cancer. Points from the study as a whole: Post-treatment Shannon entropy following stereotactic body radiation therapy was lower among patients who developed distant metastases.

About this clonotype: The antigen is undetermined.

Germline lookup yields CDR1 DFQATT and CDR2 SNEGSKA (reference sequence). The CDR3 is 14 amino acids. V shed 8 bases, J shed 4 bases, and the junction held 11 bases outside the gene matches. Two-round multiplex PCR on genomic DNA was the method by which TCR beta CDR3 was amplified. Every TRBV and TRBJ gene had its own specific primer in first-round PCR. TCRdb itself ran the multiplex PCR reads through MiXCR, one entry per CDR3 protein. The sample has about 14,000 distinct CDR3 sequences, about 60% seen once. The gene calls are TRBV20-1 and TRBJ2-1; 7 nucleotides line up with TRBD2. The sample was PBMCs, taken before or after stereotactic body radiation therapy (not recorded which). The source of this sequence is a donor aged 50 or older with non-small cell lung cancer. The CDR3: CSTRGVHPYNEQFF. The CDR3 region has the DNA TGCAGTACCCGGGGGGTACATCCGTACAATGAGCAGTTCTTC.